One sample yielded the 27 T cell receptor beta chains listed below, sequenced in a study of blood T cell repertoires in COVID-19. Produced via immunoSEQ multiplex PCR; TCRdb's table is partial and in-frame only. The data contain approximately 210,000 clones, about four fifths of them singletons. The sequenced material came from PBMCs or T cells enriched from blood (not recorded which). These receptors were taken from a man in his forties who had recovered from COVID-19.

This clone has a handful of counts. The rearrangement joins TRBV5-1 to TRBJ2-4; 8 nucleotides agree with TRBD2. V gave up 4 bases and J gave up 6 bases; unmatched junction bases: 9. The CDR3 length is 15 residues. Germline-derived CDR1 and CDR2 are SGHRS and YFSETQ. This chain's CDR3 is CASSLVGGTRNIQYF. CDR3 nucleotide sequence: TGCGCCAGCAGCCTTGTCGGCGGGACTAGAAACATTCAGTACTTC.

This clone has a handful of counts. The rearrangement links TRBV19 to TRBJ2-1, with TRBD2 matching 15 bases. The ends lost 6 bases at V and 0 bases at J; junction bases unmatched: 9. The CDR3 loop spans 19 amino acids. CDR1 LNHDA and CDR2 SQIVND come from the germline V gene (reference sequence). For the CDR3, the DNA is TGTGCCAGTAGGTGGACTAGCGGGAGGGCCCTTAGCTCCTACAATGAGCAGTTCTTC. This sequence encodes CASRWTSGRALSSYNEQFF.

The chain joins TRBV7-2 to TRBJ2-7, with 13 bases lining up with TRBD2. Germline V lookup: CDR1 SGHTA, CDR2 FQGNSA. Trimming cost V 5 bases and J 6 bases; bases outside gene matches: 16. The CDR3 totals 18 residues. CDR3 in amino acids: CASSGGTSGILLTSEQYF. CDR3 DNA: TGTGCCAGCAGCGGTGGGACTAGCGGGATATTGTTAACGAGCGAGCAGTACTTC.

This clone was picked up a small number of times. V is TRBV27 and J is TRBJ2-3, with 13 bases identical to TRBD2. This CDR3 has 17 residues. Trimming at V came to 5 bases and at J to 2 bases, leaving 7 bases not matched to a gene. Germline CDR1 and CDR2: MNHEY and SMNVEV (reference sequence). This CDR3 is CASSPRTSGSLTDTQYF. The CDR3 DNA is TGTGCCAGCAGTCCTCGGACTAGCGGGAGTCTCACAGATACGCAGTATTTT.

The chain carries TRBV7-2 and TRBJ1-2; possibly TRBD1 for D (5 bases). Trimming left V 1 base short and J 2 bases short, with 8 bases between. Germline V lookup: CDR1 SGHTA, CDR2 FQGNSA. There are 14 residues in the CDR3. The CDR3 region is CASSLVGGNYGYTF. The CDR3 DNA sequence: TGTGCCAGCAGCTTAGTGGGGGGGAACTATGGCTACACCTTC.

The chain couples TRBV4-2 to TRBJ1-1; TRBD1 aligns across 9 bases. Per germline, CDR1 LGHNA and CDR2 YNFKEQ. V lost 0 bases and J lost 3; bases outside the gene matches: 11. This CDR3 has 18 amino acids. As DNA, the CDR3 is TGTGCCAGCAGCCAAGATCCGTTACAGGGGGCCGTTGACACTGAAGCTTTCTTT. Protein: CASSQDPLQGAVDTEAFF.

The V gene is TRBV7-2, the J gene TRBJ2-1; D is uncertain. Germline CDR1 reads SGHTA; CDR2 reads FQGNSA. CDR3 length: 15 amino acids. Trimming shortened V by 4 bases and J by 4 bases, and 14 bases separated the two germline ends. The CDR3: CASSSSGVTYNEQFF. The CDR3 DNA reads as TGTGCCAGCAGCTCCTCAGGCGTGACATACAATGAGCAGTTCTTC. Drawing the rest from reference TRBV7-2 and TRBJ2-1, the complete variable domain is GAGVSQSPSNKVTEKGKDVELRCDPISGHTALYWYRQSLGQGLEFLIYFQGNSAPDKSGLPSDRFSAERTGGSVSTLTIQRTQQEDSAVYLCASSSSGVTYNEQFFGPGTRLTVL.

This CDR3 reads CASSQDQAGGSYNEQFF. The DNA of the CDR3 is TGCGCCAGCAGCCAAGATCAGGCAGGGGGCTCCTACAATGAGCAGTTCTTC. This chain joins TRBV4-3 and TRBJ2-1; 7 bases are shared with TRBD1. CDR1 and CDR2 (germline): LGHNA, YSLEER. Losses at the gene ends were 0 bases for V and 0 bases for J; bases not matched to a gene: 5. The length of the CDR3 is 17 residues.

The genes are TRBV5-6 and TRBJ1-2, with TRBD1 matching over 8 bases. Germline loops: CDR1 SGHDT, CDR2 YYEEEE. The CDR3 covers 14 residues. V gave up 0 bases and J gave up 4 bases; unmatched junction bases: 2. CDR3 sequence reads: CASSLGQGFYGYTF. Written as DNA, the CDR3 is TGTGCCAGCAGCTTGGGACAGGGGTTCTATGGCTACACCTTC.

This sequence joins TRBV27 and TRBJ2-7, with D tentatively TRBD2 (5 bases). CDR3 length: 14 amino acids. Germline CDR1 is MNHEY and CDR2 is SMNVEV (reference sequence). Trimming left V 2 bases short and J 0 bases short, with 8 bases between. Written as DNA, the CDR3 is TGTGCCAGCAGTTTACAGGACTCCTCCTACGAGCAGTACTTC. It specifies CASSLQDSSYEQYF.

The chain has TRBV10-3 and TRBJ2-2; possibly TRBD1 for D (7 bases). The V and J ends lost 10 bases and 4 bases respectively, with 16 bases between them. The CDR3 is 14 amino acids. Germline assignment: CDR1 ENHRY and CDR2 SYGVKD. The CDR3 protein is CATRTGGTTGELFF. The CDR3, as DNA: TGTGCCACCCGGACAGGCGGGACCACCGGGGAGCTGTTTTTT.

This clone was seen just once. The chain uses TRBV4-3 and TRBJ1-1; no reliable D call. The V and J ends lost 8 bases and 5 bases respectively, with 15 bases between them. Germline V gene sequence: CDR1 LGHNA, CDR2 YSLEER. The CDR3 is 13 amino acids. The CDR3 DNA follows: TGCGCCAGCCGGGGAGGGCGTGGAACTGAAGCTTTCTTT. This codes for CASRGGRGTEAFF.

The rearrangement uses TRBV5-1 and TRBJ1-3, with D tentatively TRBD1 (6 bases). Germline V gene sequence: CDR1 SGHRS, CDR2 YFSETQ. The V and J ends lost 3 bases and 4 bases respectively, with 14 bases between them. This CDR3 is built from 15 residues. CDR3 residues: CASSYEGVEGNTIYF. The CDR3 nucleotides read TGCGCCAGCAGCTATGAGGGGGTGGAAGGAAACACCATATATTTT.

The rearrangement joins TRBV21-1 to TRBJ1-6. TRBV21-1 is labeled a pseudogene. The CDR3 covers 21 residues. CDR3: CASSKSGERGSPSSYNSPLHF. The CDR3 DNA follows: TGTGCCAGCAGCAAATCGGGGGAGCGGGGGAGCCCAAGCTCCTATAATTCACCCCTCCACTTT.

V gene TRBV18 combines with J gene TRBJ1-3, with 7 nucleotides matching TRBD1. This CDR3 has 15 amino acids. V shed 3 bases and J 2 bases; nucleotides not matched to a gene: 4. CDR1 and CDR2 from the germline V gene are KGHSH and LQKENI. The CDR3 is CASSPQGGTGNTIYF. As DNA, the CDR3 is TGTGCCAGCTCACCTCAGGGGGGCACTGGAAACACCATATATTTT.

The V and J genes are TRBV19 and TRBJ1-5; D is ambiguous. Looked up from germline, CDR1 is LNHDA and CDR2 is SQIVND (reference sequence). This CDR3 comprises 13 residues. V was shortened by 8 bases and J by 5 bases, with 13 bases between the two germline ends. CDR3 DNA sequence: TGTGCCAGTCTCGAGGGCCCTCATCAGCCCCAGCATTTT. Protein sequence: CASLEGPHQPQHF.

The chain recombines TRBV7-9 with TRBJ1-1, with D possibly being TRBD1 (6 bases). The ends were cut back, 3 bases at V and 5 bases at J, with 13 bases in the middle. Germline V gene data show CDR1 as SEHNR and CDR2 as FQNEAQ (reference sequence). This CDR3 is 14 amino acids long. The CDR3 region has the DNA TGTGCCAGCAGCTTTGAGGGGGTGGAGACTGAAGCTTTCTTT. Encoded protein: CASSFEGVETEAFF. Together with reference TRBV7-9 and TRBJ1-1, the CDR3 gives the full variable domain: DTGVSQNPRHKITKRGQNVTFRCDPISEHNRLYWYRQTLGQGPEFLTYFQNEAQLEKSRLLSDRFSAERPKGSFSTLEIQRTEQGDSAMYLCASSFEGVETEAFFGQGTRLTVV.

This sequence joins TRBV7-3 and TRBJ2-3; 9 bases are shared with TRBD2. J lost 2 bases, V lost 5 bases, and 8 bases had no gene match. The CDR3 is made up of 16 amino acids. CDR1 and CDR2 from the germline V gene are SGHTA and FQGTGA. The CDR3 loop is CASSPTAGGVTDTQYF. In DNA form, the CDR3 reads TGTGCCAGCAGCCCCACGGCGGGAGGGGTCACAGATACGCAGTATTTT.

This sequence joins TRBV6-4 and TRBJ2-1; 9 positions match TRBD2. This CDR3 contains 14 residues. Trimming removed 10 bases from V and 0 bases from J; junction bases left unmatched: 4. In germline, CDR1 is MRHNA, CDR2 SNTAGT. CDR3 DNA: TGTGCCACTCGTAGCGGGAGCTCCTACAATGAGCAGTTCTTC. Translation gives CATRSGSSYNEQFF.

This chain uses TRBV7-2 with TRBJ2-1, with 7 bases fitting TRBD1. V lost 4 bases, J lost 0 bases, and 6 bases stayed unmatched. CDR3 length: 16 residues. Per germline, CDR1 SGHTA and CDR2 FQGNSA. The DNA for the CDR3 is TGTGCCAGCAGCTCCGCCGGGACAGTCTCCTACAATGAGCAGTTCTTC. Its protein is CASSSAGTVSYNEQFF.

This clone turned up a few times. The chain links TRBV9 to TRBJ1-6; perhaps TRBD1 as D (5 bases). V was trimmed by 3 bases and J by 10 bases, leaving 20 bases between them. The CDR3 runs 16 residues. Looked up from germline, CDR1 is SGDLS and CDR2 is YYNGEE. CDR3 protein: CASSADPAGSRSPLHF. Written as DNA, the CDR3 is TGTGCCAGCAGCGCCGATCCCGCAGGGTCACGATCACCCCTCCACTTT.

The CDR3 region is CASSIDRNYEAFF. The CDR3 nucleotides are TGTGCCAGTAGTATCGACAGAAATTATGAAGCTTTCTTT. This sequence joins TRBV19 and TRBJ1-1, with D possibly TRBD1 on 5 matching bases. In germline, CDR1 is LNHDA, CDR2 SQIVND (reference sequence). V shed 3 bases and J shed 7 bases, with 12 bases lying between them. CDR3 length equals 13 residues.

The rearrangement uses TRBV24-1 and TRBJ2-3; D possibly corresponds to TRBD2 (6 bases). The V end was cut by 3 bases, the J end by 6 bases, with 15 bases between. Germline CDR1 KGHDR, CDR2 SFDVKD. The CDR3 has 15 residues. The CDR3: CATSDRRVTFDTQYF. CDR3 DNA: TGTGCCACCAGTGATCGGAGGGTGACATTCGATACGCAGTATTTT.

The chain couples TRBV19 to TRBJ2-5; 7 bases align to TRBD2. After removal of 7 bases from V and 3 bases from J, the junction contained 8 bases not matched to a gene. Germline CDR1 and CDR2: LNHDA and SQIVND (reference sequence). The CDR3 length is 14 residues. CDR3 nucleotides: TGTGCCAGTATGGGAAGGGCGGGGGAAGAGACCCAGTACTTC. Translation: CASMGRAGEETQYF.

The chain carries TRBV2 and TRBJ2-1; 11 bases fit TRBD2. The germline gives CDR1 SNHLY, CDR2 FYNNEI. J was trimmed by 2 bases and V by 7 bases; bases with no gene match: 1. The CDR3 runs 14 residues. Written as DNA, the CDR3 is TGTGCCAGCATGACTAGCGGGACCTACAATGAGCAGTTCTTC. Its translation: CASMTSGTYNEQFF.

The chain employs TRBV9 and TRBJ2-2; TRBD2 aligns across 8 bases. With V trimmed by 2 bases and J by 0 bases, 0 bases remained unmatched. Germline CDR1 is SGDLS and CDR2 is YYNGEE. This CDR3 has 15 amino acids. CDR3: CASSVGLANTGELFF. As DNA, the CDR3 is TGTGCCAGCAGCGTGGGACTAGCGAACACCGGGGAGCTGTTTTTT.

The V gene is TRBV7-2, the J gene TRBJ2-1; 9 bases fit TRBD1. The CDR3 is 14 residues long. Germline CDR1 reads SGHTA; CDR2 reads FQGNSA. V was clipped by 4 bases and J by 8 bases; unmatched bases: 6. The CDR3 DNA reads TGTGCCAGCAGCTCACCGGGACAGGGATATGAGCAGTTCTTC. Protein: CASSSPGQGYEQFF. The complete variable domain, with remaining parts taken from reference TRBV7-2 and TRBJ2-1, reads GAGVSQSPSNKVTEKGKDVELRCDPISGHTALYWYRQSLGQGLEFLIYFQGNSAPDKSGLPSDRFSAERTGGSVSTLTIQRTQQEDSAVYLCASSSPGQGYEQFFGPGTRLTVL.